This is a list of T cell receptor beta chains from one sample in a study of cytomegalovirus exposure and HLA in healthy donors. The repertoire was sequenced with immunoSEQ multiplex PCR; TCRdb's copy has only in-frame clones and lacks some. The sample lists more than 150,000 clones, 85% to 90% occurring once. Sample: PBMCs. These receptors all stem from a young man in good health and CMV-seronegative. The CDR3 runs from the conserved cysteine through the conserved F or W. Fields, in order: clone size, D gene, J gene, V gene, CDR3 DNA, CDR3 protein. A D gene is named only where the DNA matches it firmly. A clone size is listed for some rows: how often the clone was seen (once, few, many), or a class if it is expanded.

-	TRBD1	TRBJ1-2	TRBV28	TGTGCCAGCAGTTTAAGGACAGGGGGCAGGATTGGTGGCTACACCTTC	CASSLRTGGRIGGYTF
-	-	TRBJ2-1	TRBV30	TGTGCCTGGAGCGCGACAGCCCAGTTCTTC	CAWSATAQFF
-	-	TRBJ1-2	TRBV28	TGTGCCAGCAGTCGTGACAGGCATGGCTACACCTTC	CASSRDRHGYTF
-	-	TRBJ1-2	TRBV5-1	TGCGCCAGCAGCTTGGGACAGGACCTTCTGTATGGCTACACCTTC	CASSLGQDLLYGYTF
-	TRBD2	TRBJ2-1	TRBV5-8	TGTGCCGGATGGACTAGCGGGGGGGTCTCCTACAATGAGCAGTTCTTC	CAGWTSGGVSYNEQFF
-	-	TRBJ2-1	TRBV27	TGTGCCAGCGGAGGCAGCAGCTACAATGAGCAGTTCTTC	CASGGSSYNEQFF
-	-	TRBJ2-7	TRBV28	TGTGCCAGCAGTAATCTCGGGGATTTCAGCTACGAGCAGTACTTC	CASSNLGDFSYEQYF
-	-	TRBJ1-6	TRBV25-1	TGTGCCAGCAGCCCTCGGGGGTCCTATAATTCACCCCTCCACTTT	CASSPRGSYNSPLHF
-	TRBD1	TRBJ2-2	TRBV29-1	TGCAGCGTCGAGGGACAGGGGAACACCGGGGAGCTGTTTTTT	CSVEGQGNTGELFF
-	TRBD2	TRBJ2-7	TRBV6-5	TGTGCCAGCTCTGTCGATAGCGGGATCTACGAGCAGTACTTC	CASSVDSGIYEQYF
once	TRBD1	TRBJ1-6	TRBV28	TGTGCCAGCAGCGAAAGACAGGGAAATAATTCACCCCTCCACTTT	CASSERQGNNSPLHF
once	-	TRBJ2-1	TRBV5-1	TGCGCCAGCAGCTTTCAGGGTAGTTCCGGACAGCGCTCCTACAATGAGCAGTTCTTC	CASSFQGSSGQRSYNEQFF
-	-	TRBJ2-7	TRBV28	TGTGCCACATCGCTCCAGGGTGTCGACGAGCAGTACTTC	CATSLQGVDEQYF
-	-	TRBJ1-1	TRBV5-1	TGCGCCAGCAGCTTGGGGCAGACAGGCATGAACACTGAAGCTTTCTTT	CASSLGQTGMNTEAFF
-	-	TRBJ2-3	TRBV6-6	TGTGCCAGCAATGGGGGGTATACGCAGTATTTT	CASNGGYTQYF
-	TRBD2	TRBJ2-7	TRBV11-2	TGTGCCAGCAGCCTCAGGACTAGCGGGACGTACGAGCAGTACTTC	CASSLRTSGTYEQYF
-	-	TRBJ1-3	TRBV29-1	TGCAGCGTGGCAGGATTATCTGGAAACACCATATATTTT	CSVAGLSGNTIYF
-	-	TRBJ1-5	TRBV10-3	TGTGCCATCAGTGGGGCGACCAATCAGCCCCAGCATTTT	CAISGATNQPQHF
-	TRBD2	TRBJ2-3	TRBV6-1	TGTGCCAGCAGTGTCCTTACTAGCGGGGCGGTAGATACGCAGTATTTT	CASSVLTSGAVDTQYF
-	TRBD1	TRBJ2-2	TRBV2	TGTGCCAGCGGAAAGGACAGGGTAACCGGGGAGCTGTTTTTT	CASGKDRVTGELFF
-	TRBD1	TRBJ1-1	TRBV6-1	TGTGCCAGCAGTGAAGTTCCGGGACAGGGCGGGAACACTGAAGCTTTCTTT	CASSEVPGQGGNTEAFF
-	TRBD2	TRBJ2-3	TRBV7-9	TGTGCCAGCAGCTTAGCTAGCGGGGACACAGATACGCAGTATTTT	CASSLASGDTDTQYF
-	-	TRBJ2-1	TRBV4-3	TGCGCCAGCAGCCAAGATCTTGGCGGAGGGAGCAATGAGCAGTTCTTC	CASSQDLGGGSNEQFF
few	TRBD2	TRBJ2-2	TRBV28	TGTGCCAGCAGTTTATTTCCTACTAGCGGGAGGCGGTCCGGGGAGCTGTTTTTT	CASSLFPTSGRRSGELFF
-	-	TRBJ1-1	TRBV25-1	TGTGCCAGCAGTCCAGGGCACACTGAAGCTTTCTTT	CASSPGHTEAFF
-	-	TRBJ1-1	TRBV28	TGTGCCAGCAGCCCTCCCCAGACAGTGAACACTGAAGCTTTCTTT	CASSPPQTVNTEAFF
-	TRBD1	TRBJ2-2	TRBV19	TGTGCCAGTAGTATATATGCCCCTTCGACAGGGCAGAACACCGGGGAGCTGTTTTTT	CASSIYAPSTGQNTGELFF
-	-	TRBJ2-7	TRBV4-1	TGCGCCAGCAGCCCACGGGAAGGCGTTTTTGTTGAGGGGGATTTGGGCGAGCAGTACTTC	CASSPREGVFVEGDLGEQYF
-	-	TRBJ1-2	TRBV6-5	TGTGCCAGCAGTTACTCCGGACAGTCCCTATATGGCTACACCTTC	CASSYSGQSLYGYTF
-	-	TRBJ1-3	TRBV2	TGTGCCAGCAGTAAGAGCTCTGGAAACACCATATATTTT	CASSKSSGNTIYF
-	-	TRBJ2-5	TRBV27	TGTGCCAGCAGTTTATGGGGGCCAAGCCGGGAGACCCAGTACTTC	CASSLWGPSRETQYF
-	-	TRBJ2-7	TRBV19	TGTGCCAGTAGTATGGGCAGAAACATCTACGAGCAGTACTTC	CASSMGRNIYEQYF
-	-	TRBJ2-3	TRBV10-3	TGTGCCATCAGTGTCGGGTTGAGCACAGATACGCAGTATTTT	CAISVGLSTDTQYF
-	-	TRBJ1-1	TRBV5-6	TGTGCCAGCAGCTTGACAGGGAGGGGGACTGAAGCTTTCTTT	CASSLTGRGTEAFF
once	-	TRBJ2-7	TRBV29-1	TGCAGCGTTAGGGACTCCGCATACGAGCAGTACTTC	CSVRDSAYEQYF
-	-	TRBJ1-3	TRBV6-6	TGTGCCAGCAGTTACCCACTTAATACTGGAAACACCATATATTTT	CASSYPLNTGNTIYF
-	TRBD2	TRBJ2-5	TRBV2	TGTGCCAGCAGTGTAAGACTAGCGGGGGCTGAAGAGACCCAGTACTTC	CASSVRLAGAEETQYF
-	-	TRBJ1-2	TRBV7-2	TGTGCCAGCAGCCAAGGGAGGAACTATGGCTACACCTTC	CASSQGRNYGYTF
few	-	TRBJ2-1	TRBV11-2	TGTGCCAGCAGGGCGGGGTCCTACAATGAGCAGTTCTTC	CASRAGSYNEQFF
-	-	TRBJ2-1	TRBV12-2	TGTGCAAGTCGCTTAGGACCGGGACTAGGAGGCAATGAGCAGTTCTTC	CASRLGPGLGGNEQFF
-	-	TRBJ2-4	TRBV30	TGTGCCTGGAGTTACAGGGTCAAAAACATTCAGTACTTC	CAWSYRVKNIQYF
-	TRBD2	TRBJ2-3	TRBV2	TGTGCCAGCAGTGAAAGTACTAGCGGGGGCACGCAGTATTTT	CASSESTSGGTQYF
-	TRBD2	TRBJ2-3	TRBV9	TGTGCCAGCAGCCCTAGACTAGCGGGCACAGATACGCAGTATTTT	CASSPRLAGTDTQYF
few	TRBD1	TRBJ1-4	TRBV6-1	TGTGCCAGCAGTGAAGAGTCTGGGACAGGGCACGAAAAACTGTTTTTT	CASSEESGTGHEKLFF
-	TRBD1	TRBJ2-1	TRBV19	TGTGCCAGTAGTCGGGACAGTTATGAGCAGTTCTTC	CASSRDSYEQFF
-	-	TRBJ2-2	TRBV6-4	TGTGCCAGCAGTGTACTAATCGGAAGCGGGGAGCTGTTTTTT	CASSVLIGSGELFF
-	-	TRBJ2-7	TRBV27	TGTGCCAGCAGTTCCGCCCCGACGGGAGTGGGTTACGAGCAGTACTTC	CASSSAPTGVGYEQYF
once	-	TRBJ2-1	TRBV6-6	TGTGCCAGCAGTGCGCCGGGAGTGCTGGACGGTGAGCAGTTCTTC	CASSAPGVLDGEQFF
-	TRBD1	TRBJ2-3	TRBV5-1	TGCGCCAGCAGCAACACCGGGACAGGGCCAGATACGCAGTATTTT	CASSNTGTGPDTQYF
once	TRBD2	TRBJ2-1	TRBV5-1	TGCGCCAGCAGCTTGGGGGGACTAGAAGACAATGAGCAGTTCTTC	CASSLGGLEDNEQFF